Presented here are 15 T cell receptor beta chains from one specimen sequenced in a study of regulatory and conventional T cells in RAG deficiency. Clones were read by immunoSEQ multiplex PCR, and TCRdb kept only the in-frame ones, dropping some. The sample has 8,700 or so clones, about 84% seen once. This sample also appeared in a second study, on regulatory T cells. Turning to that study: The PCR used 52 TRBV and 13 TRBJ primers.

Sequenced sample: CD8+ T cells sorted from blood. These receptors originate from a human donor in good health.

This clone was recorded a few times. This sequence joins TRBV6-5 and TRBJ1-1; tentatively, D is TRBD1 (5 bases). V shed 6 bases and J shed 5 bases, with 16 bases lying between them. Germline CDR1 is MNHEY and CDR2 is SVGAGI. The CDR3 runs to 14 residues. Here the CDR3 reads CASSPGTRRTEAFF. The CDR3 bases are TGTGCCAGCAGCCCCGGGACCAGGAGGACTGAAGCTTTCTTT.

This chain uses TRBV28 with TRBJ2-7; the D is unclear. The V gene's germline CDR1 is MDHEN and CDR2 SYDVKM. V gave up 6 bases and J gave up 2 bases, with 29 bases separating them. The CDR3 runs to 19 residues. The CDR3 DNA follows: TGTGCCAGCAGACAACCCGGTCGGGTGAGTCGGACGGAACCCTACGAGCAGTACTTC. Amino acid sequence: CASRQPGRVSRTEPYEQYF.

The genes are TRBV28 and TRBJ1-2; possible D gene TRBD1, 5 bases. CDR1 MDHEN and CDR2 SYDVKM come from the germline V gene. Trimming shortened V by 6 bases and J by 1 base, and 18 bases separated the two germline ends. The CDR3 consists of 16 residues. The CDR3 region is CASSFSPTDSNYGYTF. CDR3 coding DNA: TGTGCCAGCAGCTTTTCCCCCACCGACAGTAACTATGGCTACACCTTC.

This clone was picked up a small number of times. The chain joins TRBV10-1 to TRBJ2-3; D unresolved. Germline CDR1 and CDR2: WNHNN and SYGVQD (reference sequence). V was cut by 4 bases and J by 4 bases, with 9 bases left in between. The CDR3 contains 13 residues. The CDR3: CASSGLTSDTQYF. CDR3 DNA sequence: TGCGCCAGCAGTGGTCTAACGTCAGATACGCAGTATTTT.

This sequence joins TRBV19 and TRBJ1-2; 11 bases line up with TRBD1. Germline lookup yields CDR1 LNHDA and CDR2 SQIVND (reference sequence). The CDR3 sequence is 14 residues long. The V and J ends lost 5 bases and 3 bases, in that order; junction bases with no gene match: 2. CDR3 DNA sequence: TGTGCCAGTAGTGAGGACAGGGGGCACTATGGCTACACCTTC. Amino acids: CASSEDRGHYGYTF.

The chain couples TRBV10-3 to TRBJ1-5; D is unresolved. In germline, CDR1 is ENHRY, CDR2 SYGVKD. The V end was cut by 2 bases, the J end by 0 bases, with 8 bases between. The CDR3 runs to 15 residues. The CDR3 nucleotides are TGTGCCATCAGTGAGGGCAGGAATAGCAATCAGCCCCAGCATTTT. Translation: CAISEGRNSNQPQHF.

CDR3 in DNA: TGTGCCAGCAGCCAATTCAAGGGGGATAGCTATGGCTACACCTTC. This sequence encodes CASSQFKGDSYGYTF. The rearrangement joins TRBV14 to TRBJ1-2; the D gene is possibly TRBD1 (6 bases). The germline V gene encodes CDR1 SGHDN and CDR2 FVKESK. Trimming took 2 bases from V and 4 from J, leaving 14 bases between them. CDR3 size: 15 residues.

This clone was seen more than once but under ten times. The rearrangement links TRBV19 to TRBJ2-6; 7 bases match TRBD1. Germline V lookup: CDR1 LNHDA, CDR2 SQIVND (reference sequence). V dropped 5 bases and J dropped 1; count of bases not matched to a gene: 8. The CDR3 length is 17 residues. Here the CDR3 reads CASSSRDRESGANVLTF. DNA of the CDR3: TGTGCCAGTAGTTCACGTGACAGGGAGTCTGGGGCCAACGTCCTGACTTTC.

The chain is built from TRBV7-9 and TRBJ2-3; D is undetermined. Deletions cut 5 bases from V and 2 bases from J, with 20 bases between. This CDR3 region has 17 residues. Germline values: CDR1 SEHNR, CDR2 FQNEAQ (reference sequence). Here the CDR3 DNA reads TGTGCCAGCAGCCCGCCGGGCAGCAAACCGGACACAGATACGCAGTATTTT. Protein product: CASSPPGSKPDTDTQYF. The full variable domain, its missing parts supplied by reference TRBV7-9 and TRBJ2-3, is DTGVSQNPRHKITKRGQNVTFRCDPISEHNRLYWYRQTLGQGPEFLTYFQNEAQLEKSRLLSDRFSAERPKGSFSTLEIQRTEQGDSAMYLCASSPPGSKPDTDTQYFGPGTRLTVL.

The rearrangement links TRBV9 to TRBJ2-1; no clear D gene. Trimming left V 6 bases short and J 7 bases short, with 14 bases between. The CDR3 spans 13 residues. Looked up from germline, CDR1 is SGDLS and CDR2 is YYNGEE. CDR3: CASTREGLNEQFF. DNA of the CDR3: TGTGCCAGCACCCGAGAAGGGCTTAATGAGCAGTTCTTC.

This chain connects TRBV25-1 to TRBJ2-7, with 8 bases aligning to TRBD1. The V and J ends lost 4 bases and 4 bases, in that order; junction bases with no gene match: 6. In germline, CDR1 is MGHDK, CDR2 SYGVNS. The CDR3 consists of 14 residues. CDR3 sequence: CASSGSRGRYEQYF. CDR3 sequence (DNA): TGTGCCAGCAGTGGATCCAGGGGGCGGTACGAGCAGTACTTC.

The V and J genes are TRBV19 and TRBJ2-1; a weak D match, TRBD2 (5 bases). Germline CDR1 is LNHDA and CDR2 is SQIVND (reference sequence). V lost 3 bases and J 8 bases, leaving 8 bases between the germline ends. The CDR3 length is 12 residues. The DNA for the CDR3 is TGTGCCAGTAGTATGAGGGCAGATGAGCAGTTCTTC. This gives the protein CASSMRADEQFF.

Here the CDR3 DNA reads TGTGCCAGCAGCTTAAGGACAGGGGGGGACGAGCAGTACTTC. Encoded protein: CASSLRTGGDEQYF. The chain employs TRBV11-2 and TRBJ2-7; TRBD1 aligns across 10 bases. V was clipped by 2 bases and J by 5 bases; unmatched bases: 3. Germline V gives CDR1 SGHAT, CDR2 FQNNGV. The length of the CDR3 is 14 residues.

The V gene is TRBV13, the J gene TRBJ1-1; no reliable D call. This CDR3 is 13 amino acids long. V was cut by 6 bases and J by 1 base, with 9 bases left in between. Germline CDR1 reads PRHDT; CDR2 reads FYEKMQ (reference sequence). This CDR3 is CASSVNRNTEAFF. The CDR3 coding sequence is TGTGCCAGCAGTGTAAACAGGAACACTGAAGCTTTCTTT.

The chain joins TRBV28 to TRBJ1-2, with TRBD1 matching over 8 bases. V lost 4 bases and J lost 0; bases outside the gene matches: 7. Germline CDR1 and CDR2: MDHEN and SYDVKM. This CDR3 contains 16 residues. The CDR3: CASSSTRQGPNYGYTF. The CDR3 DNA sequence: TGTGCCAGCAGTTCGACCCGACAGGGGCCTAACTATGGCTACACCTTC.